Listed here is a single T cell receptor beta chain. The sample belongs to a study of PD-1 blockade in classical Hodgkin lymphoma. Libraries were prepared by immunoSEQ multiplex PCR; TCRdb keeps only in-frame clonotypes and omits some of them. The profile covers 110,000 or so clones, with 80% to 90% appearing a single time and 15% to 20% taken by the ten largest. Every patient relapsed after autologous stem cell transplantation, and brentuximab vedotin exposure varied. Sequencing was performed on peripheral blood mononuclear cells (PBMCs), taken before the second cycle of nivolumab. The receptor was isolated from a human donor with classical Hodgkin lymphoma.

Here the CDR3 DNA reads TGCGCCAGCAGCCGAGTCCCCCCATGGACAGGGGGCGGTGAGTTGACTGAAGCTTTCTTT. Amino acids: CASSRVPPWTGGGELTEAFF. This rearrangement joins TRBV10-2 to TRBJ1-1; 11 nucleotides align to TRBD1. CDR1 and CDR2 (germline): WSHSY, SAAADI. With V trimmed by 6 bases and J by 5 bases, 23 bases remained unmatched. The CDR3 spans 20 residues.